Included here is one T cell receptor (beta chain) sequence, with context. It lacks a known antigen. No base quality values were provided; no much bigger clone lies one nucleotide off. In the same sample, other DNA sequences code for this CDR3. These data belong to a study of T cell responses to AZD1222 COVID-19 vaccine (dated by TCRdb to about 2021). Concerning the study at large: AZD1222 recipients given second doses at about 4 weeks or at about 12 weeks were pooled, since spike-specific TCR depth and breadth were not found to differ between the two schedules. TCR sequencing was performed for fewer than 250 trial participants, of whom about 210 were given two doses of AZD1222 and around 25 were given two doses of MenACWY control vaccine. Trial participants were enrolled by age into 18-55, 56-69 and 70-plus year subgroups, with 148, 28 and 57 TCR-sequenced participants respectively. The research as a whole found: The vaccine-associated CD4 TCRs covered the entire spike protein, and the dominant responses fell in regions 160-218 and 743-854. Spike-specific TCR breadth and depth rose significantly after two AZD1222 doses compared with day 0 and with MenACWY recipients. In the small 56-69-year group, the increase in depth fell short of significance, most likely because of low power. Reportedly, close to half of the unique spike-specific TCRs recognized epitopes lying outside the regions that are mutated in the B.1.351 and B.1.1.7 variants. Because no samples from the day 14 peak response were available, repertoires could be characterized only after the peak T cell response. Conclusions about previously exposed vaccinees are limited, since just five to seven AZD1222 recipients were seropositive for SARS-CoV-2 at baseline. Participants were mostly white British and included more females than males, and it was suggested by the authors that clonal diversity may have been underestimated.

The CDR3 regions of human TCRbeta chains were analyzed by immunosequencing. In the source study's methods: Repertoire TCRs were matched against a reference library of SARS-CoV-2-specific TCRs generated with the MIRA antigen-specificity platform. Breadth was defined as the fraction of unique TCRs that were SARS-CoV-2-associated, and depth was defined as the fraction of total T cells that were SARS-CoV-2-associated. Using the MIRA data, every spike-specific TCR was mapped to the spike region that the TCR reacted to and assigned to either a CD4 or a CD8 class. Log10-transformed breadth and depth values were compared by one-way ANOVA with Sidak's multiple comparisons tests. TCRdb's version of the immuneACCESS table is confined to in-frame rearrangements and falls short of the full clone set. An unresolved V gene accounts for under half of the shortfall where checked; the remainder is of unknown origin. The DNA gave D and trimming, while V, J and clone size come from that table. Here the sample has about 180,000 clones; about 91% occur a single time. The top ten clones comprise 7.7% of the sample.

Explained via the paper, the time point label denotes: baseline before first vaccination. Samples from vaccinated people were obtained from the UK trials COV001 and COV002, which included a single-blind randomized controlled phase 2/3 trial of AZD1222 (ChAdOx1 nCoV-19) in healthy adults. Trial participant PBMC samples were collected at day 0 and day 28 after the second dose for TCRbeta chain sequencing. The junction shows trimming of 0 bases on V and 4 bases on J, plus 3 bases between the germline ends. As encoded in the germline V gene, CDR1 is MGHRA while CDR2 is YSYEKL. From its cysteine to its phenylalanine, the CDR3 spans 12 amino acids. Only CDR3 DNA remains: 36 bases, in frame from the first base.

The chain is made from TRBV4-1 and TRBJ2-5, with no confidently assigned D gene. This TCR was sampled from an adult in good health. The sequenced sample was peripheral blood, obtained on day 0 of AZD1222 vaccination. The DNA sequence follows: TGCGCCAGCAGCCAAGAGGGAGAGACCCAGTACTTC. This yields the protein CASSQEGETQYF.